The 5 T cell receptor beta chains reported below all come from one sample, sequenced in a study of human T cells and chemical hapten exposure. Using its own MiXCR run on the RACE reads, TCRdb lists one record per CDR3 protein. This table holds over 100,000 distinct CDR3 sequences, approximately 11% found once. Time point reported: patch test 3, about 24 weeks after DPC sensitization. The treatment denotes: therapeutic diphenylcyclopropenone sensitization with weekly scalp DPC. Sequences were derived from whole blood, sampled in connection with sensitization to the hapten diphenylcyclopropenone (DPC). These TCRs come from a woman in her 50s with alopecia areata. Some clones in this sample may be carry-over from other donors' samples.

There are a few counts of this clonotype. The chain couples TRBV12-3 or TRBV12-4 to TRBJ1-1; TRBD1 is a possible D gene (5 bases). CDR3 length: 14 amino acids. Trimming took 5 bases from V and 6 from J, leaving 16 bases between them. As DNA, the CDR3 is TGTGCCAGCAGTCCATACTCCCTAGGGGCTGAAGCTTTCTTT. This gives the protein CASSPYSLGAEAFF.

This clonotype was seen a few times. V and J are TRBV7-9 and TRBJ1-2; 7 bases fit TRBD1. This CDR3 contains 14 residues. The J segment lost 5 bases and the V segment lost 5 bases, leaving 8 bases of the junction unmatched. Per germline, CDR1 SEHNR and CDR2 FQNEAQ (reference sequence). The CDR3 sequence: CASSNDRDQYGYTF. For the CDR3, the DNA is TGTGCCAGCAGCAACGACAGGGACCAATATGGCTACACCTTC. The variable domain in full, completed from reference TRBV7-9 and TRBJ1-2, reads DTGVSQNPRHKITKRGQNVTFRCDPISEHNRLYWYRQTLGQGPEFLTYFQNEAQLEKSRLLSDRFSAERPKGSFSTLEIQRTEQGDSAMYLCASSNDRDQYGYTFGSGTRLTVV.

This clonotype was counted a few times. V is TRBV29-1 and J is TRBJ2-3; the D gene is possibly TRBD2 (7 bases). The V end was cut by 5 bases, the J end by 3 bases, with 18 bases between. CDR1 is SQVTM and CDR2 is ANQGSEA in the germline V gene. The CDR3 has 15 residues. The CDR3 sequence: CSVWGGRSGTDTQYF. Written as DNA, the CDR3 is TGCAGCGTTTGGGGGGGCAGATCTGGAACAGATACGCAGTATTTT.

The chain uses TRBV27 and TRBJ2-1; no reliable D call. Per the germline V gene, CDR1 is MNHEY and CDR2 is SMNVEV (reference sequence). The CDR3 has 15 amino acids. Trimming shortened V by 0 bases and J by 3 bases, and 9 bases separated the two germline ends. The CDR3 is CASSLSSGYYNEQFF. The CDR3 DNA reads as TGTGCCAGCAGTTTATCTTCCGGGTACTACAATGAGCAGTTCTTC.

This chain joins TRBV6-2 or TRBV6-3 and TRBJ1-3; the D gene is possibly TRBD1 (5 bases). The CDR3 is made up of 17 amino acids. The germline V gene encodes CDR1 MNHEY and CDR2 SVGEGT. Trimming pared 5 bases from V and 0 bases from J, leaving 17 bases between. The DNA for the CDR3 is TGTGCCAGCAGTACCCCGGGACTGCTCCTCTCTGGAAACACCATATATTTT. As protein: CASSTPGLLLSGNTIYF.